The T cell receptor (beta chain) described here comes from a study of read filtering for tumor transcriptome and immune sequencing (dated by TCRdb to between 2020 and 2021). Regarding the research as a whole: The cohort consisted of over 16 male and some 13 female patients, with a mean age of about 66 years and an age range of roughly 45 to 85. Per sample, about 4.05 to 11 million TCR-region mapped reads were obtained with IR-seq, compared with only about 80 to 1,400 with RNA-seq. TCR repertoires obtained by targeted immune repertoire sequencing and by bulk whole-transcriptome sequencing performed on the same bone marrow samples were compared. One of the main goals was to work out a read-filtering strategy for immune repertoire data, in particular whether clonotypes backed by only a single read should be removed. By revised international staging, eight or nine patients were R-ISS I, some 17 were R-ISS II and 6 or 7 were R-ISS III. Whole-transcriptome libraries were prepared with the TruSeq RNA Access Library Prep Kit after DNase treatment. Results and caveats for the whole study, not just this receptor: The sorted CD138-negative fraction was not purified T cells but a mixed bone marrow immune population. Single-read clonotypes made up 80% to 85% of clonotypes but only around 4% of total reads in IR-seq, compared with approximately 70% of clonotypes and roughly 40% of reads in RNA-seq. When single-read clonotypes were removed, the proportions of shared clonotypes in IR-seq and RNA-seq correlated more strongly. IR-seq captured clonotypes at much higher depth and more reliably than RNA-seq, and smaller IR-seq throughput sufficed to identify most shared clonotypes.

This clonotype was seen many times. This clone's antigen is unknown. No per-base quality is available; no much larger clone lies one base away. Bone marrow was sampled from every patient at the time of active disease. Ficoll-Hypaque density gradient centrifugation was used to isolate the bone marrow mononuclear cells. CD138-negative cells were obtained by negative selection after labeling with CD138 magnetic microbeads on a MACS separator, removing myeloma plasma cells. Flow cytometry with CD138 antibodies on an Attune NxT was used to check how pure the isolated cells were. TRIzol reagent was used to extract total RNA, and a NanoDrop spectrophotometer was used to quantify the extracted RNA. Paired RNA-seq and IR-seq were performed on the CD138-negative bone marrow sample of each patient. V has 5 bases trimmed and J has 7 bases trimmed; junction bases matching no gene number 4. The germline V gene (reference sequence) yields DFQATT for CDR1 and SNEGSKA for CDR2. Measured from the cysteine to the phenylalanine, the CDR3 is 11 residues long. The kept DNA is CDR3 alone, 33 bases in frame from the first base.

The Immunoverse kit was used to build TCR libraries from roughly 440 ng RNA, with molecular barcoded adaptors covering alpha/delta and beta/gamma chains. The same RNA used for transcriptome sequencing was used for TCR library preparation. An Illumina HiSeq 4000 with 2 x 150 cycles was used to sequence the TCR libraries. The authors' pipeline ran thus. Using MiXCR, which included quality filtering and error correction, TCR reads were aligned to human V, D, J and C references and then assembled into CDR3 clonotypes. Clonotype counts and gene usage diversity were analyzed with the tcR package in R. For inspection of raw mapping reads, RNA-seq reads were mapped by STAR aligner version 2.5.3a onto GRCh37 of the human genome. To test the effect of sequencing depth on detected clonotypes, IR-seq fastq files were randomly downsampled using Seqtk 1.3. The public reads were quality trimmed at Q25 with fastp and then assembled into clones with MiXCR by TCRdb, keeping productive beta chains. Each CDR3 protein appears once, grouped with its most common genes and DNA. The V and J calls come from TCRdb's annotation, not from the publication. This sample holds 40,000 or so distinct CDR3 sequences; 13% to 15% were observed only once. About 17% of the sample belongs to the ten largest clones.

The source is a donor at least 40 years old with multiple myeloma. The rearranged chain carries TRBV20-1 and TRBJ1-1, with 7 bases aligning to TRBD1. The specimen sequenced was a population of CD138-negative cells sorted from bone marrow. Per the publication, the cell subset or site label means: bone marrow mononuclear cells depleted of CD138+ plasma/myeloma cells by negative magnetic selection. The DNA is TGCAGTGCTCTCCGGACAGGTGAAGCTTTCTTT. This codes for CSALRTGEAFF.